Shown below are 17 T cell receptor beta chains from a single sample sequenced in a study of cytomegalovirus exposure and HLA in healthy donors. It was with 60 Vbeta and 13 Jbeta primers that the PCR ran. Assay used: immunoSEQ multiplex PCR; TCRdb lists only in-frame clones, some missing. This sample has about 90,000 clones, with 60% to 80% found just once. Sequences were obtained from PBMCs. The receptor source for this set is a woman aged 55-69 years in good health and CMV-seropositive.

The chain employs TRBV7-9 and TRBJ2-7; tentative D call: TRBD1 (5 bases). CDR3 size: 13 residues. Germline CDR1 and CDR2: SEHNR and FQNEAQ (reference sequence). Trimming removed 3 bases from V and 3 bases from J, with 9 bases in between. Here the CDR3 reads CASSFYDSYEQYF. CDR3 coding DNA: TGTGCCAGCAGCTTCTACGACAGCTACGAGCAGTACTTC.

The genes are TRBV28 and TRBJ2-5; TRBD1 might be the D (6 bases). Trimming stripped 4 bases from V and 2 bases from J, with 17 bases between. The CDR3 loop spans 16 amino acids. Germline V gene sequence: CDR1 MDHEN, CDR2 SYDVKM. The CDR3 DNA reads TGTGCCAGCAGTTCAGGGGCCAGGGGCTGGCAAGAGACCCAGTACTTC. Residues: CASSSGARGWQETQYF.

This clone is a singleton in its sample. This chain joins TRBV18 and TRBJ1-4; 8 nucleotides agree with TRBD1. CDR3 length: 14 amino acids. V lost 6 bases to trimming and J lost 7 bases; unmatched junction nucleotides: 7. CDR1 is KGHSH, CDR2 LQKENI, per germline. This chain's CDR3 is CASSRGQGREKLFF. In nucleotides, the CDR3 is TGTGCCAGCTCGCGAGGACAGGGTCGTGAAAAACTGTTTTTT.

This chain uses TRBV7-3 with TRBJ1-3, with D possibly being TRBD1 (5 bases). CDR1 and CDR2 from the germline V gene are SGHTA and FQGTGA. Trimming cost V 5 bases and J 2 bases, with 7 bases left between them. The CDR3 totals 13 residues. The CDR3 here is CASSTGAGNTIYF. In DNA form, the CDR3 reads TGTGCCAGCAGCACAGGAGCTGGAAACACCATATATTTT.

The chain carries TRBV6-5 and TRBJ2-7, with 8 nucleotides matching TRBD2. The CDR3 is made up of 16 amino acids. Germline V gene lookup returns CDR1 MNHEY and CDR2 SVGAGI. V lost 0 bases and J lost 5; bases outside the gene matches: 9. This CDR3 reads CASSYSSSGPGNEQYF. CDR3 nucleotides: TGTGCCAGCAGTTACTCTTCTAGCGGGCCGGGAAACGAGCAGTACTTC.

There are a few counts of this clone. The rearrangement uses TRBV6-6 and TRBJ2-2, with 7 bases fitting TRBD2. J gave up 8 bases and V 6 bases, and 6 bases lay outside the gene matches. Looked up from germline, CDR1 is MNHNY and CDR2 is SVGAGI (reference sequence). The CDR3 extends over 13 amino acids. As DNA, the CDR3 is TGTGCCAGCAGGGACGGCGGGAGAGGGGAGCTGTTTTTT. Its protein is CASRDGGRGELFF.

This clone was observed a few times. The J gene is TRBJ2-4, the V gene TRBV6-5; D might be TRBD2 (5 bases). Germline V gene sequence: CDR1 MNHEY, CDR2 SVGAGI. Trimming took off 9 bases at V and 0 bases at J, with 9 bases between the two ends. The CDR3 loop spans 13 amino acids. Here the CDR3 reads CASKGLAKNIQYF. The CDR3 DNA sequence: TGTGCCAGTAAAGGACTAGCCAAAAACATTCAGTACTTC.

The chain carries TRBV30 and TRBJ1-2; no clear D. This CDR3 contains 12 residues. Trimming pared 4 bases from V and 10 bases from J, leaving 16 bases between. The V gene's germline CDR1 is GTSNPN and CDR2 SVGIG (reference sequence). CDR3 in amino acids: CAWNHETRFYTF. The CDR3 region has the DNA TGTGCCTGGAACCATGAGACGCGGTTCTACACCTTC. The full variable domain, completed using reference TRBV30 and TRBJ1-2, is SQTIHQWPATLVQPVGSPLSLECTVEGTSNPNLYWYRQAAGRGLQLLFYSVGIGQISSEVPQNLSASRPQDRQFILSSKKLLLSDSGFYLCAWNHETRFYTFGSGTRLTVV.

The rearrangement uses TRBV28 and TRBJ2-2; D unclear. The CDR3 runs to 15 residues. V was trimmed by 5 bases and J by 6 bases, leaving 16 bases between them. The germline gives CDR1 MDHEN, CDR2 SYDVKM. Here the CDR3 reads CASSPPVRTAGELFF. The CDR3 coding sequence is TGTGCCAGCAGTCCCCCAGTCCGAACAGCCGGGGAGCTGTTTTTT.

This chain links TRBV11-2 with TRBJ2-1, with D hard to call. The germline CDR1 and CDR2 sequences are SGHAT and FQNNGV. Trimming took off 6 bases at V and 1 base at J, with 13 bases between the two ends. CDR3 length: 15 residues. The CDR3 protein is CASRSFSVSYNEQFF. The DNA of the CDR3 is TGTGCCAGCAGGAGTTTTTCGGTGTCCTACAATGAGCAGTTCTTC.

This chain's CDR3 is CASSIAGGLAYEQYF. Here the CDR3 DNA reads TGTGCCAGTAGTATAGCGGGAGGCCTGGCCTACGAGCAGTACTTC. The chain uses TRBV19 and TRBJ2-7, with 7 bases that match TRBD2. Germline-derived CDR1 and CDR2 are LNHDA and SQIVND (reference sequence). Germline trimming cut 1 base from V and 2 bases from J; bases unmatched to any gene: 5. This CDR3 region has 15 residues.

The chain uses TRBV9 and TRBJ2-3; 7 nucleotides line up with TRBD2. V was clipped by 2 bases and J by 1 base; unmatched bases: 4. This CDR3 spans 15 amino acids. Looked up from germline, CDR1 is SGDLS and CDR2 is YYNGEE. CDR3: CASSVGGRGTDTQYF. CDR3 DNA sequence: TGTGCCAGCAGCGTTGGCGGGAGAGGCACAGATACGCAGTATTTT.

The rearrangement joins TRBV5-6 to TRBJ2-5, with a weak D call TRBD2 (5 bases). The J call is doubtful: the DNA matches TRBJ2-7 better. In germline, CDR1 is SGHDT, CDR2 YYEEEE. This CDR3 has 15 amino acids. CDR3 protein: CASTREAVRPHEQYF. For the CDR3, the DNA is TGTGCCAGCACCCGGGAAGCGGTCAGACCCCACGAGCAGTACTTC.

The chain uses TRBV7-3 and TRBJ2-5, with unresolved D. This CDR3 is built from 15 residues. Germline CDR1 is SGHTA and CDR2 is FQGTGA. V lost 4 bases and J 7 bases, leaving 19 bases between the germline ends. The CDR3 protein is CASSSTIDGPGTQYF. In nucleotides, the CDR3 is TGTGCCAGCAGCTCCACTATCGACGGTCCCGGGACCCAGTACTTC.

The chain couples TRBV10-3 to TRBJ2-7; 10 bases are shared with TRBD2. CDR1 ENHRY and CDR2 SYGVKD come from the germline V gene. This CDR3 region has 15 residues. Germline trimming cut 2 bases from V and 2 bases from J; bases unmatched to any gene: 3. CDR3 nucleotide sequence: TGTGCCATCAGTGAGCTACTAGCGGGGACCTACGAGCAGTACTTC. It translates to CAISELLAGTYEQYF.

This rearrangement joins TRBV7-3 to TRBJ1-1; no definite D call. This CDR3 is 14 amino acids long. Germline CDR1 and CDR2: SGHTA and FQGTGA. Trimming took off 4 bases at V and 6 bases at J, with 15 bases between the two ends. CDR3 bases: TGTGCCAGCAGCTCTAGGAAGGCTGGCGCTGAAGCTTTCTTT. Its protein product is CASSSRKAGAEAFF.

The chain carries TRBV5-1 and TRBJ1-6; D is unresolved. The CDR3 consists of 15 residues. The V and J ends lost 0 bases and 7 bases respectively, with 11 bases between them. The germline gives CDR1 SGHRS, CDR2 YFSETQ. The CDR3 nucleotides are TGCGCCAGCAGCTTGGTTGGAGGGAGAAATTCACCCCTCCACTTT. This gives the protein CASSLVGGRNSPLHF.